This T cell receptor beta chain emerged from a study of T cell changes during pregnancy in multiple sclerosis. The V and J ends lost 2 bases and 10 bases, in that order; junction bases with no gene match: 5. Germline CDR1 and CDR2: SGHTS and YDEGEE. The CDR3 is made up of 15 amino acids. Sequencing used immunoSEQ multiplex PCR; TCRdb keeps in-frame clones, though not all of them. The table has about 100,000 clones, approximately 92% seen once. This clonotype originated in a female donor with multiple sclerosis, enrolled in a pregnancy study. This sequence joins TRBV5-8 and TRBJ1-6; TRBD1 aligns across 11 bases. The sample in question was peripheral blood, obtained after pregnancy. This CDR3 is CASSFGRDRGSPLHF. The DNA for the CDR3 is TGTGCCAGCAGCTTCGGTCGGGACAGGGGGTCACCCCTCCACTTT.